These T cell receptor beta chains were read from a single sample in a study of T cell responses to AZD1222 COVID-19 vaccine. This table comes from immunoSEQ multiplex PCR, and its TCRdb copy is limited to in-frame clones, with some not included. The sample yields 150,000 to 200,000 clones, more than 75% seen once. Sequenced material: peripheral blood, taken on day 0 of MenACWY control vaccination. The receptors stem from an adult in good health. Both conserved end residues are part of each CDR3. D genes are given only for firm matches. Only some rows state a clone size, as once, few, many or a class for expanded clones.

d_gene: -; abundance: -; v_gene: TRBV7-9; j_gene: TRBJ2-7; CDR3aa: CASSLAGREEQYF
d_gene: -; abundance: -; v_gene: TRBV4-3; j_gene: TRBJ2-1; CDR3aa: CASSQDPNEQFF
d_gene: -; abundance: few; v_gene: TRBV28; j_gene: TRBJ1-1; CDR3aa: CASSFTAVNTEAFF
d_gene: -; abundance: once; v_gene: TRBV24-1; j_gene: TRBJ1-2; CDR3aa: CATSDYYQGSWTF
d_gene: -; abundance: -; v_gene: TRBV7-8; j_gene: TRBJ1-6; CDR3aa: CASSLGGSYNSPLHF
d_gene: -; abundance: once; v_gene: TRBV7-3; j_gene: TRBJ2-7; CDR3aa: CASSLGGLYEQYF
d_gene: TRBD2; abundance: -; v_gene: TRBV9; j_gene: TRBJ2-5; CDR3aa: CASSLQGTSGIETQYF
d_gene: TRBD1; abundance: -; v_gene: TRBV10-3; j_gene: TRBJ2-7; CDR3aa: CAISLTGVDEQYF
d_gene: -; abundance: few; v_gene: TRBV5-8; j_gene: TRBJ2-7; CDR3aa: CASSFGVTVDYEQYF
d_gene: TRBD1; abundance: -; v_gene: TRBV5-1; j_gene: TRBJ2-5; CDR3aa: CASSKGQGSFQETQYF
d_gene: TRBD1; abundance: -; v_gene: TRBV28; j_gene: TRBJ2-7; CDR3aa: CASSSTRGWAYEQYF
d_gene: TRBD2; abundance: few; v_gene: TRBV5-4; j_gene: TRBJ2-6; CDR3aa: CASRSGGTGANVLTF
d_gene: -; abundance: -; v_gene: TRBV6-5; j_gene: TRBJ2-2; CDR3aa: CASRPQGTVTGELFF
d_gene: TRBD1; abundance: -; v_gene: TRBV6-2/TRBV6-3; j_gene: TRBJ2-3; CDR3aa: CASSYSTDRVMAEGTQYF
d_gene: -; abundance: -; v_gene: TRBV10-3; j_gene: TRBJ1-5; CDR3aa: CAISESLQDGQPQHF
d_gene: -; abundance: -; v_gene: TRBV2; j_gene: TRBJ2-7; CDR3aa: CASKIGGDSYEQYF
d_gene: -; abundance: -; v_gene: TRBV7-2; j_gene: TRBJ1-2; CDR3aa: CASSLGGRFYGYTF
d_gene: -; abundance: -; v_gene: TRBV28; j_gene: TRBJ2-7; CDR3aa: CASGLFVGYEQYF
d_gene: -; abundance: once; v_gene: TRBV21-1; j_gene: TRBJ1-5; CDR3aa: CASSKKYRVYQPQHF
d_gene: -; abundance: -; v_gene: TRBV19; j_gene: TRBJ2-7; CDR3aa: CASSIRSRVFNSYEQYF
d_gene: -; abundance: -; v_gene: TRBV28; j_gene: TRBJ2-3; CDR3aa: CATLTPQGGADTQYF
d_gene: -; abundance: -; v_gene: TRBV30; j_gene: TRBJ1-3; CDR3aa: CAWSVGGGRSGNTIYF
d_gene: -; abundance: -; v_gene: TRBV10-3; j_gene: TRBJ2-1; CDR3aa: CAISGGSGAYNEQFF
d_gene: TRBD1; abundance: -; v_gene: TRBV27; j_gene: TRBJ1-1; CDR3aa: CASSVKGGVDTEAFF
d_gene: -; abundance: -; v_gene: TRBV5-1; j_gene: TRBJ2-7; CDR3aa: CASSKDKAYEQYF
d_gene: TRBD1; abundance: -; v_gene: TRBV18; j_gene: TRBJ1-2; CDR3aa: CASSPIAGGIDGYTF
d_gene: TRBD1; abundance: -; v_gene: TRBV3-1/TRBV3-2; j_gene: TRBJ1-1; CDR3aa: CASSDRARTGTEAFF